The 26 T cell receptor beta chains below all came from one sample that was sequenced in a study of cytomegalovirus exposure and HLA in healthy donors. The PCR contained 60 Vbeta and 13 Jbeta primers. The method was immunoSEQ multiplex PCR; TCRdb's version includes in-frame clones alone and lacks a portion of them. Altogether about 100,000 clones are present, 70% to 75% being singletons, with the ten largest covering under 4.5%. Sequences were obtained from PBMCs. These receptors all stem from a man aged 35-49 years in good health and CMV-seronegative.

The V gene is TRBV19, the J gene TRBJ2-2; perhaps TRBD2 as D (6 bases). Germline lookup yields CDR1 LNHDA and CDR2 SQIVND (reference sequence). V dropped 5 bases and J dropped 2 bases, with 15 bases sitting between them. There are 16 residues in the CDR3. The DNA of the CDR3 is TGTGCCAGTAGTCCGAGGAGGGCTAGCAACACCGGGGAGCTGTTTTTT. Its translation: CASSPRRASNTGELFF. The variable domain in full, completed from reference TRBV19 and TRBJ2-2, reads DGGITQSPKYLFRKEGQNVTLSCEQNLNHDAMYWYRQDPGQGLRLIYYSQIVNDFQKGDIAEGYSVSREKKESFPLTVTSAQKNPTAFYLCASSPRRASNTGELFFGEGSRLTVL.

This clone was observed a few times. The J gene is TRBJ1-2, the V gene TRBV4-1, with 8 bases lining up with TRBD1. CDR1 and CDR2 from the germline V gene are MGHRA and YSYEKL. This CDR3 comprises 16 residues. V lost 2 bases and J lost 5; bases outside the gene matches: 10. CDR3 sequence (DNA): TGCGCCAGCAGCCAAACCCAGGACAGGGATAAGTATGGCTACACCTTC. It translates to CASSQTQDRDKYGYTF.

This chain connects TRBV6-1 to TRBJ1-6; the match to TRBD1 covers 8 bases. The germline CDR1 and CDR2 sequences are MNHNS and SASEGT. The CDR3 is 16 amino acids. J gave up 6 bases and V 4 bases, and 8 bases lay outside the gene matches. DNA for the CDR3: TGTGCCAGCAGTGGGTATGAGGGGACAGGTAATTCACCCCTCCACTTT. Translating it yields CASSGYEGTGNSPLHF.

This chain links TRBV5-1 with TRBJ2-1, with a possible D match to TRBD1 (5 bases). The length of the CDR3 is 16 residues. V gave up 0 bases and J gave up 0 bases, with 10 bases separating them. CDR1 SGHRS and CDR2 YFSETQ come from the germline V gene. The CDR3 sequence: CASSLGQGNSYNEQFF. As DNA, the CDR3 is TGCGCCAGCAGCTTGGGGCAGGGCAACTCCTACAATGAGCAGTTCTTC.

The chain is built from TRBV5-1 and TRBJ2-7, with TRBD2 matching 9 bases. CDR1 and CDR2 (germline): SGHRS, YFSETQ. V lost 3 bases to trimming and J lost 0 bases; unmatched junction nucleotides: 4. This CDR3 is built from 15 residues. The CDR3 DNA reads TGCGCCAGCAGCTCGGGGGGACTAGCCTCCTACGAGCAGTACTTC. Amino acids: CASSSGGLASYEQYF. The complete variable domain, with remaining parts taken from reference TRBV5-1 and TRBJ2-7, reads KAGVTQTPRYLIKTRGQQVTLSCSPISGHRSVSWYQQTPGQGLQFLFEYFSETQRNKGNFPGRFSGRQFSNSRSEMNVSTLELGDSALYLCASSSGGLASYEQYFGPGTRLTVT.

V and J are TRBV11-1 and TRBJ2-7; D perhaps matches TRBD1 (6 bases). This CDR3 has 13 residues. The germline V gene has CDR1 SGHAT and CDR2 FQDESV (reference sequence). Trimming removed 6 bases at V and 1 base at J, with 10 bases between. The CDR3 bases are TGTGCCAGCAGAGGGGACACTTCCTACGAGCAGTACTTC. As protein: CASRGDTSYEQYF.

V and J are TRBV25-1 and TRBJ2-2, with D possibly TRBD2 on 6 matching bases. V lost 6 bases and J lost 4, with 12 bases in between. CDR3 size: 14 residues. Germline V gives CDR1 MGHDK, CDR2 SYGVNS. The CDR3 sequence is CASSPAGSTGELFF. The CDR3 region has the DNA TGTGCCAGCAGCCCGGCCGGGAGCACCGGGGAGCTGTTTTTT.

With regard to this clone: The junction departs from germline at one end; a sequencing error may be responsible. The chain combines TRBV6-1 with TRBJ1-1, with 7 bases lining up with TRBD1. CDR3 length equals 15 residues. Germline CDR1 and CDR2: MNHNS and SASEGT. The CDR3 reads CGSRLGQRRSTEAFF. CDR3 coding DNA: TGTGGCAGCAGACTGGGACAGAGACGGAGCACTGAAGCTTTCTTT.

Worth noting for this clone: This CDR3 is also generated by other DNA sequences in the sample. This rearrangement joins TRBV5-1 to TRBJ2-5; D is unclear. Germline V gene data show CDR1 as SGHRS and CDR2 as YFSETQ. CDR3 size: 13 residues. V lost 0 bases, J lost 1 base, and 4 bases lay in between. The CDR3 nucleotides are TGCGCCAGCAGCTTGGGAGTCCAAGAGACCCAGTACTTC. The encoded protein is CASSLGVQETQYF.

Written as DNA, the CDR3 is TGTGCCAGTAGGGACGAAAATATCAACAGGGCAAATGAAAAACTGTTTTTT. It codes for CASRDENINRANEKLFF. The rearrangement joins TRBV19 to TRBJ1-4; perhaps TRBD1 as D (6 bases). From germline, CDR1 is LNHDA and CDR2 SQIVND (reference sequence). The CDR3 is 17 residues long. V was trimmed by 6 bases and J by 5 bases, leaving 22 bases between them.

V usage is TRBV5-1 and J usage is TRBJ2-3, with unresolved D. The CDR3 has 13 amino acids. Germline lookup yields CDR1 SGHRS and CDR2 YFSETQ. Trimming removed 0 bases at V and 5 bases at J, with 7 bases between. The CDR3, as DNA: TGCGCCAGCAGCTTGGGAAACGGAGATACGCAGTATTTT. The encoded protein is CASSLGNGDTQYF.

The gene calls are TRBV5-1 and TRBJ2-2; 7 nucleotides line up with TRBD1. CDR3 length: 16 amino acids. Germline trimming cut 4 bases from V and 3 bases from J; bases unmatched to any gene: 9. Germline CDR1 SGHRS, CDR2 YFSETQ. CDR3 sequence (DNA): TGCGCCAGCAGCACCCTACTCGACAGGGACACCGGGGAGCTGTTTTTT. It codes for CASSTLLDRDTGELFF.

The V gene is TRBV2, the J gene TRBJ1-1; D is uncertain. From germline, CDR1 is SNHLY and CDR2 FYNNEI. The ends were cut back, 3 bases at V and 12 bases at J, with 8 bases in the middle. This CDR3 comprises 10 residues. CDR3 sequence reads: CASSERTTFF. The CDR3 bases are TGTGCCAGCAGTGAGAGGACTACTTTCTTT.

This clone has only a few counts. The chain combines TRBV6-6 with TRBJ1-1; 8 bases are a match to TRBD1. The J segment lost 1 base and the V segment lost 0 bases, leaving 1 base of the junction unmatched. This CDR3 has 15 amino acids. From germline, CDR1 is MNHNY and CDR2 SVGAGI (reference sequence). The CDR3 sequence: CASSYSGTGNTEAFF. The CDR3, as DNA: TGTGCCAGCAGTTACTCGGGGACAGGGAACACTGAAGCTTTCTTT.

The V call is TRBV7-2, the J call TRBJ1-1; the D gene is possibly TRBD1 (5 bases). The CDR3 consists of 14 residues. V lost 4 bases and J 1 base, leaving 10 bases between the germline ends. CDR1 and CDR2 (germline): SGHTA, FQGNSA. The CDR3 coding sequence is TGTGCCAGCAGCTCCGGACACGCGAACACTGAAGCTTTCTTT. It specifies CASSSGHANTEAFF.

This clone has just a few counts. V is TRBV5-6 and J is TRBJ2-7, with D perhaps TRBD2 (6 bases). There are 13 residues in the CDR3. The ends were cut back, 4 bases at V and 6 bases at J, with 14 bases in the middle. Germline loops: CDR1 SGHDT, CDR2 YYEEEE. CDR3 nucleotides: TGTGCCAGCAGCCGAAGGAGGGTATCCGAGCAGTACTTC. Translated, it gives CASSRRRVSEQYF.

The J gene is TRBJ2-1, the V gene TRBV4-1; 10 bases align to TRBD2. The germline V gene has CDR1 MGHRA and CDR2 YSYEKL. CDR3 size: 15 residues. Trimming took 6 bases from V and 8 from J; bases not matched to a gene: 10. The CDR3 sequence is CASRRSGGAMDEQFF. For the CDR3, the DNA is TGCGCCAGCAGAAGGAGCGGGGGGGCCATGGATGAGCAGTTCTTC.

With respect to this clone: The junction does not match germline at one end; this may be a read error. This chain's CDR3 is CARSPNDRYISPLHF. The CDR3 nucleotides read TGTGCCAGAAGTCCGAACGACAGGTATATTTCACCCCTCCACTTT. The chain combines TRBV5-3 with TRBJ1-6, with D possibly TRBD1 on 6 matching bases. TRBV5-3 is annotated as an ORF whose role is uncertain. The CDR3 extends over 15 amino acids.

The chain employs TRBV10-3 and TRBJ1-5; D uncertain. Trimming removed 3 bases at V and 0 bases at J, with 6 bases between. The CDR3 runs 14 residues. The germline CDR1 and CDR2 sequences are ENHRY and SYGVKD. The CDR3 region has the DNA TGTGCCATCAGTGAAGGAGGTAGCAATCAGCCCCAGCATTTT. Protein product: CAISEGGSNQPQHF.

This clone was counted between two and nine times. The CDR3 here is CASSWGVPLHF. CDR3 sequence (DNA): TGTGCCAGCAGCTGGGGGGTGCCCCTCCACTTT. The chain is built from TRBV5-8 and TRBJ1-6; D may be TRBD1 (5 bases). V was cut by 3 bases and J by 13 bases, with 8 bases left in between. Germline-derived CDR1 and CDR2 are SGHTS and YDEGEE. The CDR3 consists of 11 residues.

This sequence joins TRBV27 and TRBJ2-7; 8 bases are shared with TRBD2. The V gene end was trimmed by 6 bases and the J gene end by 4 bases; junction bases not matched to a gene: 14. This CDR3 contains 16 residues. Germline lookup yields CDR1 MNHEY and CDR2 SMNVEV (reference sequence). The DNA of the CDR3 is TGTGCCAGCAGCCTGATACTAAGCGGGGGAACGTACGAGCAGTACTTC. Protein: CASSLILSGGTYEQYF.

Here the CDR3 reads CASSYGQGVYGYTF. DNA for the CDR3: TGTGCCAGCAGTTATGGACAGGGGGTCTATGGCTACACCTTC. The V call is TRBV6-1, the J call TRBJ1-2, with TRBD1 matching 10 bases. CDR3 length equals 14 residues. Germline values: CDR1 MNHNS, CDR2 SASEGT. J gave up 4 bases and V 5 bases, and 4 bases lay outside the gene matches.

The chain joins TRBV29-1 to TRBJ1-3, with no clear D. Deletions cut 6 bases from V and 2 bases from J, with 11 bases between. Germline V lookup: CDR1 SQVTM, CDR2 ANQGSEA. The CDR3 is 13 residues long. CDR3 nucleotide sequence: TGCAGCGTGGTACTCCTGCCTGGAAACACCATATATTTT. It specifies CSVVLLPGNTIYF.

This chain uses TRBV9 with TRBJ1-2, with 7 bases that match TRBD1. V lost 4 bases to trimming and J lost 0 bases; unmatched junction nucleotides: 3. Germline values: CDR1 SGDLS, CDR2 YYNGEE. The CDR3 is 14 amino acids. The CDR3 DNA sequence: TGTGCCAGCAGCAGACAGGGACCTAACTATGGCTACACCTTC. Its protein is CASSRQGPNYGYTF.

This clone was seen once. The V call is TRBV4-1, the J call TRBJ2-7; D might be TRBD2 (5 bases). The CDR3 is 14 amino acids. V was trimmed by 0 bases and J by 2 bases, leaving 8 bases between them. Germline-derived CDR1 and CDR2 are MGHRA and YSYEKL. CDR3 loop: CASSQDGLTYEQYF. CDR3 bases: TGCGCCAGCAGCCAAGACGGACTTACCTACGAGCAGTACTTC.

The V gene is TRBV5-1, the J gene TRBJ1-2; D is ambiguous. The CDR3 runs 14 residues. Trimming removed 4 bases at V and 8 bases at J, with 18 bases between. CDR1 is SGHRS and CDR2 is YFSETQ in the germline V gene. The CDR3 spells CASSPRAGSYGYTF. The DNA for the CDR3 is TGCGCCAGCAGCCCGAGGGCGGGGAGTTACGGCTACACCTTC.